This T cell receptor beta chain was retrieved from a study of blood T cells in healthy people across ages (dated by TCRdb to between 2014 and 2016). Looking at the study overall: In model experiments, roughly one uniquely barcoded TCR beta cDNA molecule per two T cells was captured by template switching. To track age-related changes in TCR beta repertoire diversity, the study relied on deep sequencing normalized with unique cDNA molecular identifiers. The donors were divided into four age groups: young (average around 15 years), middle-aged (approximately 42), aged (under 70) and long-lived (roughly 86). Donors of different ages were randomly distributed across sequencing lanes to avoid experimental bias. For two donors (one aged 18 to 29 and one aged 80 or older), the study analyzed two additional independent replicas of 1 million unique cDNA reads from the same blood draw.

Receptor amplification or capture employed 5' RACE. The second PCR ran for about 6 to 12 cycles and used a J-beta primer mix along with a sample-barcoded 5' primer. A template-switch 5' adaptor carrying 12 random nucleotides introduced a unique molecular identifier onto each TCR beta cDNA molecule. Each sample yielded at least 2.5 million CDR3-containing paired-end reads. First-strand cDNA was synthesized from all RNA with the Mint cDNA synthesis kit, primed by a TRBC-specific oligonucleotide. After uracil-DNA glycosylase treatment, a first 18-cycle PCR used universal primers M1SS and BC2_uni_R on all cDNA. The study's processing was this. Normalization of each sample was performed by random selection of 1 million high-quality reads, each carrying a distinct molecular identifier. Instead of being binned into consensus sequences, reads that shared molecular identifiers were thrown out. CDR3 identification, clonotype clustering and error correction used MiTCR with a Q25 quality threshold and the strictest error-elimination algorithm. A nonparametric unseen species model with Euler transformation was used to estimate lower-bound total TCR beta diversity. The raw public data were reprocessed by TCRdb itself: fastp quality trimming at Q25, MiXCR clonotype calling, in-frame beta chains only. Under each unique CDR3 protein, matching rows form one entry showing the most common genes and DNA. TCRdb's processing, not the authors' own work, is the source of the V and J calls. This sample gives approximately 2,000,000 distinct CDR3 sequences in total; about 39% of them show up just once. 23% of the sample is in the top ten clones.

Counted from cysteine to phenylalanine, this CDR3 has 15 amino acids. Just the 45-base CDR3 DNA is kept, in frame starting at base 1. V and J are truncated by 5 bases and 7 bases respectively, leaving an intervening sequence of 20 bases. CDR1 and CDR2, per the germline V gene (reference sequence), are SEHNR and FQNEAQ. Overall study results and their limits: The CMV infection status of donors was not known, potentially confounding age-related changes in expanded clonotypes. As age increased, observed TCR beta diversity per million T cells dropped in a roughly linear way, and a significant reduction was already evident by age 40. Because profiling used bulk unsorted PBMCs, naive and antigen-experienced compartments could not be compared conclusively. Total diversity estimates from one million sequenced T cells were considered lower bounds and underestimates. Compared with the aged group, more naive CD4+ T cells, fewer expanded clones and increased TCR diversity were shown by the long-lived group, suggesting age selection. A strong correlation was found between observed TCR beta diversity and the percentage of naive T cells measured by flow cytometry.

Comment on this clonotype: Its antigen is still unknown. The record has no base qualities; no much larger clone is one base away.

Systemically healthy Caucasian individuals from Russia, about 38 in total and aged roughly 6 to 95 years, were included as donors. Each donor gave roughly 11 milliliters of peripheral blood, drawn into EDTA-treated Vacutainer tubes. Ficoll-Paque density-gradient centrifugation was used to isolate PBMCs, with at least 6.5 million per sample. Trizol reagent was used to extract total RNA from the PBMCs, yielding at least 5.5 micrograms per sample. The percentages of naive CD45RAhigh/CD27high T cells were determined by flow cytometry on a PBMC aliquot from every donor. The specimen sequenced was blood. The chain is made from TRBV7-9 and TRBJ1-2; possibly the D gene is TRBD1, per 5 matching bases. The sequence was collected from a human donor in good health. This receptor carries the CDR3 CASSPRSSGRIGYTF. The DNA sequence reads TGTGCCAGCAGCCCGCGATCTTCAGGGAGGATTGGCTACACCTTC. The CDR3, completed at both ends by the reference TRBV7-9 and TRBJ1-2 genes, gives the full variable domain DTGVSQNPRHKITKRGQNVTFRCDPISEHNRLYWYRQTLGQGPEFLTYFQNEAQLEKSRLLSDRFSAERPKGSFSTLEIQRTEQGDSAMYLCASSPRSSGRIGYTFGSGTRLTVV.